A single TCR beta chain is shown here with its context. Profiling relied on immunoSEQ multiplex PCR, and the TCRdb table lists in-frame clones only, not all of them. The sample holds more than 85,000 clones, roughly nine tenths seen once. This record comes from a study of blood T cell repertoires in COVID-19. The sequenced sample was peripheral blood. The receptor was derived from a woman in her fifties or sixties with COVID-19, enrolled during active disease.

CDR3 DNA sequence: TGTGCCAGCAGCTCCAGGGACAGGGCCATTAATGAGCAGTTCTTC. Its protein is CASSSRDRAINEQFF. The chain links TRBV7-2 to TRBJ2-1; 9 bases map to TRBD1. The J segment lost 7 bases and the V segment lost 4 bases, leaving 8 bases of the junction unmatched. The CDR3 totals 15 residues. The germline V gene has CDR1 SGHTA and CDR2 FQGNSA.